One sample yielded the 27 T cell receptor beta chains listed below, sequenced in a study of spatial heterogeneity in lung cancer. TCRdb reprocessed the 5' RACE reads via MiXCR and lists one record per CDR3 protein. Of about 13,000 distinct CDR3 sequences in the sample, 5% to 5.5% are singletons; the top ten hold about two fifths. Time point: sample taken at primary tumor resection. Without sorting, whole RNA was sequenced from tumor, nontumor lung or frozen PBMC. The sample consisted of lung tumor tissue, taken at surgery. The receptors originated from a human donor with early-stage non-small cell lung cancer.

This clonotype appeared many times. Being off target in a library aimed at alpha chains, this beta chain has a size of little meaning. The chain employs TRBV6-2 or TRBV6-3 and TRBJ2-1; maybe TRBD1 (6 bases). Germline assignment: CDR1 MNHEY and CDR2 SVGEGT. The CDR3 loop spans 15 amino acids. V gave up 0 bases and J gave up 4 bases, with 10 bases separating them. The DNA of the CDR3 is TGTGCCAGCAGTTACTCCGGACAGACGTACAATGAGCAGTTCTTC. This encodes CASSYSGQTYNEQFF.

This clonotype was observed many times. Being off target in a library aimed at alpha chains, this beta chain has a size of little meaning. This chain joins TRBV29-1 and TRBJ1-1; no reliable D call. Germline assignment: CDR1 SQVTM and CDR2 ANQGSEA. The CDR3 consists of 13 residues. V was trimmed by 4 bases and J by 0 bases, leaving 9 bases between them. Written as DNA, the CDR3 is TGCAGCGTTGGACTACAGATGAACACTGAAGCTTTCTTT. This gives the protein CSVGLQMNTEAFF.

Ten or more counts support this clonotype. This beta chain is an unintended read in a library built for alpha chains; its size means little. This chain joins TRBV20-1 and TRBJ1-6, with D tentatively TRBD1 (5 bases). The CDR3 is made up of 16 amino acids. Germline V gives CDR1 DFQATT, CDR2 SNEGSKA (reference sequence). V shed 1 base and J shed 3 bases, with 13 bases lying between them. In DNA form, the CDR3 reads TGCAGTGCTAGAGCCCCGGGGCAGGACTATAATTCACCCCTCCACTTT. It codes for CSARAPGQDYNSPLHF.

On this clonotype itself: Within a library made for alpha chains, this beta chain is off target, and its count is uninformative. The chain links TRBV12-3 or TRBV12-4 to TRBJ1-1; D is perhaps TRBD1 (6 bases). The CDR3 totals 14 residues. V gave up 5 bases and J gave up 1 base, with 11 bases separating them. The CDR3 coding sequence is TGTGCCAGCAGTGAAGACAGGAGGAACACTGAAGCTTTCTTT. Its protein product is CASSEDRRNTEAFF.

This clonotype has at least ten counts. With the library built for alpha chains, this beta chain is off target and its frequency is not meaningful. V gene TRBV18 combines with J gene TRBJ1-1; D gene ambiguous. The CDR3 runs 16 residues. CDR1 and CDR2 from the germline V gene are KGHSH and LQKENI. V lost 0 bases and J lost 2, with 13 bases in between. CDR3 sequence (DNA): TGTGCCAGCTCACCACCGTCACGCATACGAAACACTGAAGCTTTCTTT. Protein product: CASSPPSRIRNTEAFF.

This clonotype showed up many times. Since the library was made to target alpha chains, this beta chain is a stray read and its abundance is not meaningful. The V gene is TRBV7-6, the J gene TRBJ1-2; 7 bases line up with TRBD1. This CDR3 contains 15 residues. V gave up 5 bases and J gave up 3 bases; unmatched junction bases: 9. CDR1 and CDR2 from the germline V gene are SGHVS and FNYEAQ. The CDR3 DNA is TGTGCCAGCAGCCCTAGCCGAACAGGGGACTATGGCTACACCTTC. As protein: CASSPSRTGDYGYTF.

This clonotype was picked up many times. Little can be read into the size of this beta chain, an off-target read in a library designed for alpha chains. The CDR3 region has the DNA TGTGCCAGCAGCCCAAGGACAGGGGAGAACTATGGCTACACCTTC. It encodes CASSPRTGENYGYTF. The J gene is TRBJ1-2, the V gene TRBV9; 9 bases line up with TRBD1. Germline V gene sequence: CDR1 SGDLS, CDR2 YYNGEE. CDR3 length: 15 residues. V shed 4 bases, J shed 2 bases, and the junction held 6 bases outside the gene matches. The full variable domain, completed using reference TRBV9 and TRBJ1-2, is DSGVTQTPKHLITATGQRVTLRCSPRSGDLSVYWYQQSLDQGLQFLIQYYNGEERAKGNILERFSAQQFPDLHSELNLSSLELGDSALYFCASSPRTGENYGYTFGSGTRLTVV.

This clonotype occurred a few times. Little can be read into the size of this beta chain, an off-target read in a library designed for alpha chains. This chain uses TRBV4-2 with TRBJ2-1; 9 bases are a match to TRBD2. The germline V gene has CDR1 LGHNA and CDR2 YNFKEQ. There are 15 residues in the CDR3. V was pared by 5 bases and J by 4 bases, with 6 bases of the junction left unmatched. The CDR3 region is CASSKASGNYNEQFF. Here the CDR3 DNA reads TGTGCCAGCAGCAAGGCTAGCGGGAATTACAATGAGCAGTTCTTC.

This clonotype has just one count. Because the library targeted alpha chains, this beta chain is an off-target read whose size means little. The chain links TRBV18 to TRBJ2-4; D possibly corresponds to TRBD1 (5 bases). V gave up 4 bases and J gave up 0 bases, with 16 bases separating them. Germline CDR1 is KGHSH and CDR2 is LQKENI. This CDR3 contains 17 residues. The chain's CDR3 is CASSQQQGIIAKNIQYF. CDR3 bases: TGTGCCAGCTCACAGCAGCAGGGAATAATAGCCAAAAACATTCAGTACTTC.

A few counts support this clonotype. This beta chain was picked up by a library intended for alpha chains and is off target, so its count carries little meaning. V gene TRBV20-1 combines with J gene TRBJ1-1, with unresolved D. V was cut by 0 bases and J by 5 bases, with 10 bases left in between. CDR3 length equals 13 residues. CDR1 DFQATT and CDR2 SNEGSKA come from the germline V gene (reference sequence). The chain's CDR3 is CSARDPQVTEAFF. Here the CDR3 DNA reads TGCAGTGCTAGAGACCCCCAAGTGACTGAAGCTTTCTTT.

On this clonotype: This beta chain is a stray sequence in a library constructed for alpha chains; its clone size is not meaningful. V is TRBV5-1 and J is TRBJ2-7; tentatively, D is TRBD1 (6 bases). Germline V lookup: CDR1 SGHRS, CDR2 YFSETQ. Trimming removed 2 bases from V and 6 bases from J, with 15 bases in between. This CDR3 region has 14 residues. The CDR3 spells CASSFTGNGFEQYF. The CDR3 DNA is TGCGCCAGCAGCTTCACAGGGAACGGTTTCGAGCAGTACTTC.

At least ten counts were recorded for this clonotype. This beta chain is a stray sequence in a library constructed for alpha chains; its clone size is not meaningful. V usage is TRBV6-5 and J usage is TRBJ1-1; D is perhaps TRBD1 (5 bases). Trimming took off 5 bases at V and 4 bases at J, with 14 bases between the two ends. The length of the CDR3 is 14 residues. Germline V gene data show CDR1 as MNHEY and CDR2 as SVGAGI. Here the CDR3 DNA reads TGTGCCAGCAGTCCCGCTACAGGAGGCACTGAAGCTTTCTTT. This gives the protein CASSPATGGTEAFF.

This clonotype came up many times. This beta chain represents an off-target read in a library built for alpha chains; its size is of limited meaning. The CDR3 sequence is CASSQGVGSYEQYF. In DNA form, the CDR3 reads TGTGCCAGCAGCCAAGGTGTCGGATCCTACGAGCAGTACTTC. V usage is TRBV3-1 and J usage is TRBJ2-7; no clear D. The CDR3 is 14 residues long. Germline-derived CDR1 and CDR2 are LGHDT and YNNKEL (reference sequence). The ends were cut back, 1 base at V and 1 base at J, with 8 bases in the middle.

At least ten counts were recorded for this clonotype. Little can be read into the size of this beta chain, an off-target read in a library designed for alpha chains. The rearrangement links TRBV14 to TRBJ2-2; D may be TRBD2 (6 bases). The CDR3 length is 15 residues. Per germline, CDR1 SGHDN and CDR2 FVKESK. The V and J ends lost 5 bases and 1 base respectively, with 11 bases between them. This chain's CDR3 is CASSWGAGNTGELFF. DNA for the CDR3: TGTGCCAGCAGCTGGGGAGCGGGGAACACCGGGGAGCTGTTTTTT.

This clonotype was detected ten times or more. A library prepared for alpha chains yielded this beta chain as an off-target read; its size is of little meaning. The rearrangement joins TRBV28 to TRBJ1-2; no clear D. Per the germline V gene, CDR1 is MDHEN and CDR2 is SYDVKM. This CDR3 comprises 13 residues. The V end lost 7 bases, the J end lost 5 bases, and 14 bases lay between the germline ends. The CDR3 DNA sequence: TGTGCCAGCAACGTCGATTTAGTGTATGGCTACACCTTC. Translating gives CASNVDLVYGYTF.

This clonotype was counted at least ten times. A library made for alpha chains picked up this beta chain off target, so its size means little. The chain is built from TRBV3-1 and TRBJ2-2, with TRBD2 matching 15 bases. Per germline, CDR1 LGHDT and CDR2 YNNKEL (reference sequence). J was trimmed by 0 bases and V by 3 bases; bases with no gene match: 11. The CDR3 consists of 21 residues. This CDR3 reads CASSHRRPGLAGGPNTGELFF. The CDR3 coding sequence is TGTGCCAGCAGCCACCGCCGACCGGGACTAGCGGGGGGTCCGAACACCGGGGAGCTGTTTTTT.

This clonotype showed up many times. This beta chain is an off-target read within a library intended for alpha chains, so its frequency means little. This chain uses TRBV7-3 with TRBJ2-3; perhaps TRBD2 as D (6 bases). Germline loops: CDR1 SGHTA, CDR2 FQGTGA. This CDR3 is built from 17 residues. The V end lost 5 bases, the J end lost 0 bases, and 18 bases lay between the germline ends. In DNA form, the CDR3 reads TGTGCCAGCAGCCCCCCCACGGCCAGCGGGAGCACAGATACGCAGTATTTT. It translates to CASSPPTASGSTDTQYF. Complete variable domain (other parts from reference TRBV7-3 and TRBJ2-3): GAGVSQTPSNKVTEKGKYVELRCDPISGHTALYWYRQSLGQGPEFLIYFQGTGAADDSGLPNDRFFAVRPEGSVSTLKIQRTERGDSAVYLCASSPPTASGSTDTQYFGPGTRLTVL.

This clonotype appeared many times. This beta chain appears as a stray read in a library generated for alpha chains; its size is not informative. This rearrangement joins TRBV19 to TRBJ1-5; D gene unclear. Germline-derived CDR1 and CDR2 are LNHDA and SQIVND (reference sequence). This CDR3 is built from 13 residues. The V gene lost 6 bases and the J gene lost 2 bases, with 8 bases spanning the gap. The CDR3 DNA is TGTGCCAGTAGCCGGGTGGGCAATCAGCCCCAGCATTTT. This encodes CASSRVGNQPQHF.

This clonotype was seen at least ten times. This beta chain came through as a stray read in a library set up for alpha chains, and its size says little. The chain recombines TRBV7-9 with TRBJ2-2; maybe TRBD1 (5 bases). The CDR3 spans 15 residues. V was trimmed by 3 bases and J by 2 bases, leaving 10 bases between them. Germline values: CDR1 SEHNR, CDR2 FQNEAQ (reference sequence). The CDR3 protein is CASSLTASNTGELFF. The CDR3, as DNA: TGTGCCAGCAGCTTGACAGCGTCTAACACCGGGGAGCTGTTTTTT.

This clonotype was detected many times. For a library built for alpha chains, this beta chain is a stray read; little rests on its size. The rearrangement links TRBV29-1 to TRBJ2-1; 7 bases are a match to TRBD2. The J segment lost 5 bases and the V segment lost 6 bases, leaving 7 bases of the junction unmatched. This CDR3 has 13 amino acids. Germline CDR1 SQVTM, CDR2 ANQGSEA. CDR3 sequence (DNA): TGCAGCGTCATAGCGGGTTTTAACAATGAGCAGTTCTTC. Amino acid sequence: CSVIAGFNNEQFF.

This clonotype was detected ten times or more. Found in a library prepared for alpha chains, this beta chain is an off-target read, and its abundance has little meaning. The CDR3 region is CASSRPGLAGLETQYF. The DNA of the CDR3 is TGTGCCAGCAGCCGCCCCGGACTAGCGGGATTAGAGACCCAGTACTTC. The chain couples TRBV14 to TRBJ2-5; 12 bases are shared with TRBD2. Germline lookup yields CDR1 SGHDN and CDR2 FVKESK. This CDR3 region has 16 residues. After removal of 4 bases from V and 4 bases from J, the junction contained 7 bases not matched to a gene.

About this clonotype itself: Being off target in a library aimed at alpha chains, this beta chain has a size of little meaning. The chain recombines TRBV12-5 with TRBJ2-4, with D possibly being TRBD1 (6 bases). This CDR3 has 15 residues. V dropped 3 bases and J dropped 5 bases, with 14 bases sitting between them. Germline CDR1 and CDR2: LGHNT and FRNRAP. For the CDR3, the DNA is TGTGCTAGTGGTTTTTCAGGGGACGGACAAAACATTCAGTACTTC. It encodes CASGFSGDGQNIQYF.

A remark on this clonotype: Because the library targeted alpha chains, this beta chain is an off-target read whose size means little. The V and J genes are TRBV10-3 and TRBJ2-7; TRBD1 might be the D (5 bases). The V and J ends lost 0 bases and 4 bases respectively, with 10 bases between them. This CDR3 comprises 14 residues. Germline CDR1 is ENHRY and CDR2 is SYGVKD. The chain's CDR3 is CAISESQGRYEQYF. CDR3 in DNA: TGTGCCATCAGTGAGTCGCAGGGAAGGTACGAGCAGTACTTC.

This clonotype was recorded at least ten times. Since the library was made to target alpha chains, this beta chain is a stray read and its abundance is not meaningful. The V gene is TRBV18, the J gene TRBJ1-1, with D possibly being TRBD1 (6 bases). This CDR3 contains 12 residues. V dropped 5 bases and J dropped 8 bases, with 12 bases sitting between them. Germline assignment: CDR1 KGHSH and CDR2 LQKENI. The CDR3 DNA follows: TGTGCCAGCTCAGGAACAGGGCCGGAAGCTTTCTTT. This codes for CASSGTGPEAFF.

This clonotype was recorded many times. The library was built for alpha chains, so this beta chain is an off-target read and its size means little. The genes are TRBV24-1 and TRBJ2-2; D is possibly TRBD1 or TRBD2 (5 bases each). This CDR3 spans 14 amino acids. The germline CDR1 and CDR2 sequences are KGHDR and SFDVKD. V was pared by 9 bases and J by 4 bases, with 14 bases between. The CDR3 nucleotides read TGTGCCACCCGAACGGGGCTATCCACCGGGGAGCTGTTTTTT. Protein sequence: CATRTGLSTGELFF.

This clonotype was picked up many times. Since it is a stray read in a library aimed at alpha chains, this beta chain has a size that is not meaningful. V gene TRBV7-2 combines with J gene TRBJ2-2; 13 nucleotides line up with TRBD2. Trimming took 5 bases from V and 0 from J; bases not matched to a gene: 9. This CDR3 has 19 residues. The germline CDR1 and CDR2 sequences are SGHTA and FQGNSA. The CDR3 region has the DNA TGTGCCAGCAGCCAGGCGCGACTAGCGGGAGGTTCGAACACCGGGGAGCTGTTTTTT. Translation gives CASSQARLAGGSNTGELFF.

This clonotype was counted many times. This beta chain lies outside the target of a library built for alpha chains; its clone size means little. The chain links TRBV5-6 to TRBJ1-1; D remains ambiguous. CDR1 is SGHDT and CDR2 is YYEEEE in the germline V gene. Trimming removed 1 base at V and 12 bases at J, with 13 bases between. The CDR3 length is 12 residues. In nucleotides, the CDR3 is TGTGCCAGCAGCTTGTGGTCAACGGGGTCTTTCTTT. It translates to CASSLWSTGSFF. The full variable domain, rest sourced from reference TRBV5-6 and TRBJ1-1, is DAGVTQSPTHLIKTRGQQVTLRCSPKSGHDTVSWYQQALGQGPQFIFQYYEEEERQRGNFPDRFSGHQFPNYSSELNVNALLLGDSALYLCASSLWSTGSFFGQGTRLTVV.